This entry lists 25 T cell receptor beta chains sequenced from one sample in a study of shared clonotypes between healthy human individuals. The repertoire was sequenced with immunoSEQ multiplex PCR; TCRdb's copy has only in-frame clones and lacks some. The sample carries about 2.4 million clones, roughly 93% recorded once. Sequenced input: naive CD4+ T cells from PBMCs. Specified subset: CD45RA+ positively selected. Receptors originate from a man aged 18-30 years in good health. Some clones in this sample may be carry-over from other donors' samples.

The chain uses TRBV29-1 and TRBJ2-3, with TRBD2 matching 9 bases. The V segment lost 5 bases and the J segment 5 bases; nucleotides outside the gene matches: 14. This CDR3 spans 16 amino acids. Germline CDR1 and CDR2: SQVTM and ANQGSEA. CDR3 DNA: TGCAGCGTTCTCACCCGGGTAGCGGGAGTTATAGATACGCAGTATTTT. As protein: CSVLTRVAGVIDTQYF.

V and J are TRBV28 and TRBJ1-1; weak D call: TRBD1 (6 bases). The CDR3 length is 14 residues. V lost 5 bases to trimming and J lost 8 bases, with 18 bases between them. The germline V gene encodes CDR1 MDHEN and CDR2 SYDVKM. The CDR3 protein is CASSPPGGGPEAFF. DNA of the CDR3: TGTGCCAGCAGTCCGCCGGGGGGGGGCCCGGAAGCTTTCTTT.

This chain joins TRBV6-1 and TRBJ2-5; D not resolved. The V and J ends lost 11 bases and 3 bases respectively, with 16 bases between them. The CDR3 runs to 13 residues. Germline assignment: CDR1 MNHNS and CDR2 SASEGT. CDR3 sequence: CAGETRAKETQYF. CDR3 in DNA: TGTGCCGGGGAAACTCGGGCCAAAGAGACCCAGTACTTC.

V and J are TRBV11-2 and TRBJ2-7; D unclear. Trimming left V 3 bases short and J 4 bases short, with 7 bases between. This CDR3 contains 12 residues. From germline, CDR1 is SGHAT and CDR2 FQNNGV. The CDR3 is CASSLVTYEQYF. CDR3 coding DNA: TGTGCCAGCAGCTTGGTTACGTACGAGCAGTACTTC.

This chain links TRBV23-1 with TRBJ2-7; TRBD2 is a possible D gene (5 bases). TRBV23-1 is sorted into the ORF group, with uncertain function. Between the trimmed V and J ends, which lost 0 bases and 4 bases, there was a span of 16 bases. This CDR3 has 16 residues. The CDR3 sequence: CASSQSWEPRVYEQYF. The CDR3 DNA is TGCGCCAGCAGTCAATCGTGGGAGCCCCGGGTTTACGAGCAGTACTTC.

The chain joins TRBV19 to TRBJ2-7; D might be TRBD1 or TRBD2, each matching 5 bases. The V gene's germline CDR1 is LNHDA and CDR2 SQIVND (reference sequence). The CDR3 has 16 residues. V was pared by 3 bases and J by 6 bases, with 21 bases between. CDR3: CASSISLRDGRVEQYF. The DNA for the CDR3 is TGTGCCAGTAGTATTTCTCTCCGGGACGGCCGGGTCGAGCAGTACTTC.

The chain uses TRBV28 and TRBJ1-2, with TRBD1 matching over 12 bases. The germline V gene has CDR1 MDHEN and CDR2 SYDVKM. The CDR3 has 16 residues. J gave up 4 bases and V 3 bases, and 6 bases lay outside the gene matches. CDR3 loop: CASSFSGTGGSYGYTF. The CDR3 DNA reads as TGTGCCAGCAGTTTTTCCGGGACAGGGGGCTCCTATGGCTACACCTTC.

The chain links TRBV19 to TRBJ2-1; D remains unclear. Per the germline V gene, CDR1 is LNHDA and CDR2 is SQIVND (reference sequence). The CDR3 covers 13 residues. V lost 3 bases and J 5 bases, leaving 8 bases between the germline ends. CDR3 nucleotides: TGTGCCAGTAGTATTATCGAGGACAATGAGCAGTTCTTC. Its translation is CASSIIEDNEQFF.

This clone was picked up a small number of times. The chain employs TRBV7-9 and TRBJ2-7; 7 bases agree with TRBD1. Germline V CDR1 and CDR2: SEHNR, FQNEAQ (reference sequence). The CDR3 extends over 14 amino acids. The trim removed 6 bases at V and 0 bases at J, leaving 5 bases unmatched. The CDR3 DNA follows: TGTGCCAGCAGTCGGGGACAGACCTCCTACGAGCAGTACTTC. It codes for CASSRGQTSYEQYF.

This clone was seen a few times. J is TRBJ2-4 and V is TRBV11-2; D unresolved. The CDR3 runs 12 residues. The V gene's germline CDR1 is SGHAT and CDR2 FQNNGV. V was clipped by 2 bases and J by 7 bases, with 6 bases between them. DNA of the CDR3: TGTGCCAGCAGCTTAAGGGATAACATTCAGTACTTC. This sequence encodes CASSLRDNIQYF.

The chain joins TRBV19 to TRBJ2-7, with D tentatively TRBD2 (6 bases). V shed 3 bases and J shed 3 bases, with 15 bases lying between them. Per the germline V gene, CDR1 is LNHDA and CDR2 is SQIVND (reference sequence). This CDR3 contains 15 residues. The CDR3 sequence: CASSIAGTSIYEQYF. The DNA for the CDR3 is TGTGCCAGTAGTATCGCCGGGACTTCCATCTACGAGCAGTACTTC.

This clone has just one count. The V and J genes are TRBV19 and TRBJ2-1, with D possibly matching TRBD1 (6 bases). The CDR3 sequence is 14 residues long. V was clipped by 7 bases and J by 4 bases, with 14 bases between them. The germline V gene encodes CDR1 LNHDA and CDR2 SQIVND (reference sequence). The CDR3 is CASTRAGQYNEQFF. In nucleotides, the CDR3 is TGTGCCAGTACCCGGGCAGGACAGTACAATGAGCAGTTCTTC.

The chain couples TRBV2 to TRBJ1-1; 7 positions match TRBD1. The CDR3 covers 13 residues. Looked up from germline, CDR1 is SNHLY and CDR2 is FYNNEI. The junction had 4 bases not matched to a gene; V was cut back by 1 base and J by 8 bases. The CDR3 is CASSEEQGLEAFF. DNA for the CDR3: TGTGCCAGCAGTGAAGAACAGGGGCTGGAAGCTTTCTTT. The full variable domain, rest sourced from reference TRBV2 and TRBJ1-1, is EPEVTQTPSHQVTQMGQEVILRCVPISNHLYFYWYRQILGQKVEFLVSFYNNEISEKSEIFDDQFSVERPDGSNFTLKIRSTKLEDSAMYFCASSEEQGLEAFFGQGTRLTVV.

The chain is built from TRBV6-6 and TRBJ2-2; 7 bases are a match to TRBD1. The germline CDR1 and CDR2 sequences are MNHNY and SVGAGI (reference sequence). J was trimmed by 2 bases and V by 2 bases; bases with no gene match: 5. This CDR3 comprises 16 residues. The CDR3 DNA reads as TGTGCCAGCAGTTACCAAGGGACAGTTAACACCGGGGAGCTGTTTTTT. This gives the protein CASSYQGTVNTGELFF.

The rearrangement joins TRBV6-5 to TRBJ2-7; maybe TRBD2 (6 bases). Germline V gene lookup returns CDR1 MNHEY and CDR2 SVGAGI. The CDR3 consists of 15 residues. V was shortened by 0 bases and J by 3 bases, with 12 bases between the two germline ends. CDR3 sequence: CASSYSIPSDYEQYF. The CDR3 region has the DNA TGTGCCAGCAGTTACTCGATACCTAGCGACTACGAGCAGTACTTC.

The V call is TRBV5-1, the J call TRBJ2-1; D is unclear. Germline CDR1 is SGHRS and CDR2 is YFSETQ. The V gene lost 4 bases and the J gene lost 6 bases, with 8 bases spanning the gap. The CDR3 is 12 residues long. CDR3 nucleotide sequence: TGCGCCAGCAGCGCCACATTCAATGAGCAGTTCTTC. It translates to CASSATFNEQFF.

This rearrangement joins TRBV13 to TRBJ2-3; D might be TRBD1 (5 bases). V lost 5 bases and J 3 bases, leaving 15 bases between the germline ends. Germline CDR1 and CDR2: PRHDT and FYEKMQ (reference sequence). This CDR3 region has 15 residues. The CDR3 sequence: CASSQGGYGTDTQYF. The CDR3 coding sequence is TGTGCCAGCAGCCAGGGTGGTTATGGGACAGATACGCAGTATTTT.

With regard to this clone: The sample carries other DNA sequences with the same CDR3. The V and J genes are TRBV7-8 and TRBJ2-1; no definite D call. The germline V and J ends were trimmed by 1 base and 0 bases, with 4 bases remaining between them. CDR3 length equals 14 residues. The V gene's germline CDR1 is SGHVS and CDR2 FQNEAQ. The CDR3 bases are TGTGCCAGCAGCTTAGTCAGCTCCTACAATGAGCAGTTCTTC. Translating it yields CASSLVSSYNEQFF.

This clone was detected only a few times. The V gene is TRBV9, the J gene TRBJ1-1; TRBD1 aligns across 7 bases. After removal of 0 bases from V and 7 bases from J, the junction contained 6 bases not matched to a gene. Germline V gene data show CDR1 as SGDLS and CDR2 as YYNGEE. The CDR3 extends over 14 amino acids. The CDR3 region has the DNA TGTGCCAGCAGCGTAGATGGAGGGGGCGGTGAAGCTTTCTTT. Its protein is CASSVDGGGGEAFF.

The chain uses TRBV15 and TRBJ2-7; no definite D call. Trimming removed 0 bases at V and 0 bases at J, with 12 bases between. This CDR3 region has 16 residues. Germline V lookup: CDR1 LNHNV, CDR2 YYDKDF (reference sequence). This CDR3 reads CATSRDSALGSYEQYF. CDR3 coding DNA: TGTGCCACCAGCAGAGATAGTGCGCTCGGCTCCTACGAGCAGTACTTC.

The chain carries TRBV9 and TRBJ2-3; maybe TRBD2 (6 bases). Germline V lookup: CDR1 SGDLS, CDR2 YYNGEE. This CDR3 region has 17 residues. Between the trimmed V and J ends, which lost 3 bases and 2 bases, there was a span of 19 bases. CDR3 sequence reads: CASSAPRTISYTDTQYF. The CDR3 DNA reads TGTGCCAGCAGCGCCCCCAGGACTATAAGTTACACAGATACGCAGTATTTT.

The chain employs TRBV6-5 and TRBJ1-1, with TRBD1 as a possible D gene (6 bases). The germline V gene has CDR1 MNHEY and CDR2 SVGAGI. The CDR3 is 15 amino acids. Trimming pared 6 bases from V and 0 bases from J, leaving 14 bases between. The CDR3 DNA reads TGTGCCAGCAGACTTAACAGGGCCATGAACACTGAAGCTTTCTTT. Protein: CASRLNRAMNTEAFF.

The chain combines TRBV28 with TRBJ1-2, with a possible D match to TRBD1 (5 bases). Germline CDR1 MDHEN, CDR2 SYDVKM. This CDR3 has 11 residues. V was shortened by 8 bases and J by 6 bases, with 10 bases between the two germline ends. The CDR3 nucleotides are TGTGCCAGCGGCAGGGTAAATGGCTACACCTTC. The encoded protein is CASGRVNGYTF.

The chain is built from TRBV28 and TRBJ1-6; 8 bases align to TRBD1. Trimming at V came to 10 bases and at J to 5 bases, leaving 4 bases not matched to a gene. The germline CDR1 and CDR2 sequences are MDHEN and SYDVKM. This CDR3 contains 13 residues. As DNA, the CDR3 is TGTGCCACCTCGGGACAGGATAATTCACCCCTCCACTTT. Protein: CATSGQDNSPLHF.

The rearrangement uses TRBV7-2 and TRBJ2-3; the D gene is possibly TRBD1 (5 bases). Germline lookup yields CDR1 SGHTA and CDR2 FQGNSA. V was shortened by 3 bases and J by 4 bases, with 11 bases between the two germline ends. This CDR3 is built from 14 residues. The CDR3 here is CASSFNRFADTQYF. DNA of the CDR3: TGTGCCAGCAGCTTTAACAGGTTCGCAGATACGCAGTATTTT. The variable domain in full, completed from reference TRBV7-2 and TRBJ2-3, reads GAGVSQSPSNKVTEKGKDVELRCDPISGHTALYWYRQSLGQGLEFLIYFQGNSAPDKSGLPSDRFSAERTGGSVSTLTIQRTQQEDSAVYLCASSFNRFADTQYFGPGTRLTVL.